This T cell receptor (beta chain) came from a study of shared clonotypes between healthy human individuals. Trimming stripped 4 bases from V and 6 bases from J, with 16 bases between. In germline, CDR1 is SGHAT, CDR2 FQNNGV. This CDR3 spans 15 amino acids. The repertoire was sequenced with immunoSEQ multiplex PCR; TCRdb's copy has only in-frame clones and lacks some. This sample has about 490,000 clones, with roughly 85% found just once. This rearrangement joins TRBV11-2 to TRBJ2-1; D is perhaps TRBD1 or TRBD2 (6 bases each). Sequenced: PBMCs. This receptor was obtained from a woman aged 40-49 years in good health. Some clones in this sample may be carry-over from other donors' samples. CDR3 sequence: CASSYRRGTVNEQFF. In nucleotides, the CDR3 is TGTGCCAGCAGCTACCGGAGGGGGACTGTCAATGAGCAGTTCTTC.